The subject of this entry is one T cell receptor beta chain. Antigen specificity is unknown. The sample belongs to a study of cytotoxic CD8 clonotypes in ibrutinib-treated CLL. Study-level information: Response samples followed a median around 12 months of treatment, range 6 to 36. Study outcomes and limitations: Clonality (at baseline) was higher than in age-matched healthy donors and tracked circulating CD8+ T-cell counts. Clonality was elevated at ibrutinib response and had returned toward baseline at progression.

The table came from immunoSEQ multiplex PCR; TCRdb's copy has only in-frame clones and leaves some out. The profile covers tens of thousands of clones, with roughly 83% appearing a single time and approximately 35% taken by the ten largest. The CDR3 has 14 amino acids. V dropped 2 bases and J dropped 0 bases, with 5 bases sitting between them. Germline lookup yields CDR1 ENHRY and CDR2 SYGVKD. This receptor was obtained from a human donor with chronic lymphocytic leukemia. The sequenced sample was PBMCs, obtained after 24 months of ibrutinib treatment. The chain has TRBV10-3 and TRBJ2-4, with D uncertain. The CDR3 here is CAISEDLAKNIQYF. DNA for the CDR3: TGTGCCATCAGTGAGGACCTAGCCAAAAACATTCAGTACTTC.